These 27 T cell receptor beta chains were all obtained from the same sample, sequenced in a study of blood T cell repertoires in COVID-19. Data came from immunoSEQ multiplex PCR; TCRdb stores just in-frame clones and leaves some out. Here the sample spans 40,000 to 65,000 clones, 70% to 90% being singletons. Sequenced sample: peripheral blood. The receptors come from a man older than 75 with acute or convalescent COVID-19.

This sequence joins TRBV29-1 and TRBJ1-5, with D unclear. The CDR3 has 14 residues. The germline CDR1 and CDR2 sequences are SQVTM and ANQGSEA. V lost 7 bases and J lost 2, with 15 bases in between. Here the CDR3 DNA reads TGCAGCGCCCTCGTGGGCACTGGCAATCAGCCCCAGCATTTT. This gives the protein CSALVGTGNQPQHF.

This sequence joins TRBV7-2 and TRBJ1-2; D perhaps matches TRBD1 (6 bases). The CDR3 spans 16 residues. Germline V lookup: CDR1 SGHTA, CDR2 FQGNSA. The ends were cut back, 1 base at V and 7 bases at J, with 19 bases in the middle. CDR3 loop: CASSLGGGGGISGYTF. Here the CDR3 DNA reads TGTGCCAGCAGCTTAGGCGGAGGGGGAGGGATAAGTGGCTACACCTTC.

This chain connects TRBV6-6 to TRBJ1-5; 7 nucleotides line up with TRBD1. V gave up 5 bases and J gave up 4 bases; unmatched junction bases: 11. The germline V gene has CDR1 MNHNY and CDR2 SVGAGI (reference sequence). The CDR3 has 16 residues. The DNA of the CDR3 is TGTGCCAGCAGTACCGTCGACAGGGCGGGGAATCAGCCCCAGCATTTT. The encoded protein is CASSTVDRAGNQPQHF.

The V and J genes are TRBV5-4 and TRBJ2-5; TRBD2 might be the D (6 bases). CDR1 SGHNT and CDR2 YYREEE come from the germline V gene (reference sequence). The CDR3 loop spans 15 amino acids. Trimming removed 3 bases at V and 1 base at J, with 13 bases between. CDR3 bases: TGTGCCAGCAGCTCTATTCCGGGAGCCCAAGAGACCCAGTACTTC. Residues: CASSSIPGAQETQYF. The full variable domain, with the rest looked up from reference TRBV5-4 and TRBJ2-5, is ETGVTQSPTHLIKTRGQQVTLRCSSQSGHNTVSWYQQALGQGPQFIFQYYREEENGRGNFPPRFSGLQFPNYSSELNVNALELDDSALYLCASSSIPGAQETQYFGPGTRLLVL.

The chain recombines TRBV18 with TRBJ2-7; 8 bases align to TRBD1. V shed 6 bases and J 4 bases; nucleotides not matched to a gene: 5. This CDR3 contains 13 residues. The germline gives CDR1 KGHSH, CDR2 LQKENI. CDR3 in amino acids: CASSRTGKYEQYF. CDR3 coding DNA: TGTGCCAGCTCGCGGACAGGGAAGTACGAGCAGTACTTC.

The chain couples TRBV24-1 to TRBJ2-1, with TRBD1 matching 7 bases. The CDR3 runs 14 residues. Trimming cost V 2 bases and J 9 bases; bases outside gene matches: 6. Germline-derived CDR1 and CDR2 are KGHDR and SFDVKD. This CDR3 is CATSDSGTASEQFF. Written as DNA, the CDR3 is TGTGCCACCAGTGATTCCGGGACAGCTAGTGAGCAGTTCTTC.

CDR3 sequence reads: CASSEDRDTEAFF. CDR3 bases: TGTGCCAGCAGTGAGGACAGAGACACTGAAGCTTTCTTT. The rearrangement uses TRBV6-1 and TRBJ1-1, with D possibly TRBD1 on 6 matching bases. CDR1 is MNHNS and CDR2 is SASEGT in the germline V gene. V dropped 3 bases and J dropped 3 bases, with 8 bases sitting between them. The CDR3 contains 13 residues.

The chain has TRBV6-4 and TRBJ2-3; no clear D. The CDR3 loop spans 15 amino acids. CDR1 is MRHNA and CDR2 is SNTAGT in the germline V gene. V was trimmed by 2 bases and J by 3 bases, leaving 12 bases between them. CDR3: CASSDRRPHTDTQYF. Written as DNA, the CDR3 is TGTGCCAGCAGTGACCGGCGGCCTCATACAGATACGCAGTATTTT.

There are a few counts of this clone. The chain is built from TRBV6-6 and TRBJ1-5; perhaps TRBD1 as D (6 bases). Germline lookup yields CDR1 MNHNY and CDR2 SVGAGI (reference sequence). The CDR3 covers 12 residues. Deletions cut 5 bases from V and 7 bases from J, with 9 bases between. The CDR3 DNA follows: TGTGCCAGCAGTGACAGGTCACAGCCCCAGCATTTT. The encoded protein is CASSDRSQPQHF.

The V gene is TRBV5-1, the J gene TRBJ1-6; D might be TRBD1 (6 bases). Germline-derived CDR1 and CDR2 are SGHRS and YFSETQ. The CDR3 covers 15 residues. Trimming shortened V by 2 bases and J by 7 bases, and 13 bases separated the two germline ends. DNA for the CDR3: TGCGCCAGCAGCTTACAGGGTACCGAAAATTCACCCCTCCACTTT. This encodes CASSLQGTENSPLHF.

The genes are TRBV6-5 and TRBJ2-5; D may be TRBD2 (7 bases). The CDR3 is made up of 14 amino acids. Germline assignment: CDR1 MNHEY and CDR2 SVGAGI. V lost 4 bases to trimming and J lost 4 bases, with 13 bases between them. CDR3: CASSFRGAGETQYF. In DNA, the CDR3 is TGTGCCAGCAGTTTTCGGGGGGCAGGAGAGACCCAGTACTTC.

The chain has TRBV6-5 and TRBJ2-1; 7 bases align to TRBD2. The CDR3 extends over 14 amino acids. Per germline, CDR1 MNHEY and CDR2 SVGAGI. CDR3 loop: CSMASGNLYNEQFF. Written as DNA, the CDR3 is TGTTCAATGGCCAGCGGGAACCTCTACAATGAGCAGTTCTTC.

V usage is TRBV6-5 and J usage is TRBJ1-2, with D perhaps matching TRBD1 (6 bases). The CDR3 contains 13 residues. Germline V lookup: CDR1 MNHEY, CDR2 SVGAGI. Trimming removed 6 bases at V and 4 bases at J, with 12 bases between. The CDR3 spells CASRGAGIYGYTF. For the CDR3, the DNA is TGTGCCAGCAGGGGGGCAGGCATCTATGGCTACACCTTC.

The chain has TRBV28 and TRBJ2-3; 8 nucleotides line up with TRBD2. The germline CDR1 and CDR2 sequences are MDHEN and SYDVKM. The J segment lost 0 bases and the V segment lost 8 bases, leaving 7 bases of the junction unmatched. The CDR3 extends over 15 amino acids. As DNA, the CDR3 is TGTGCCAGCCGCTTAGCGGGGACTAGCACAGATACGCAGTATTTT. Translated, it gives CASRLAGTSTDTQYF.

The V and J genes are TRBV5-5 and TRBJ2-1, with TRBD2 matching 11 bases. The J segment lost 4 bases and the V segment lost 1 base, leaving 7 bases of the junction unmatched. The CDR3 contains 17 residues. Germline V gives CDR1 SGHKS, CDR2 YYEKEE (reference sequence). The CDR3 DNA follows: TGTGCCAGCAGCTTGATAGCGGGGGGGCCGGGATACAATGAGCAGTTCTTC. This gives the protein CASSLIAGGPGYNEQFF.

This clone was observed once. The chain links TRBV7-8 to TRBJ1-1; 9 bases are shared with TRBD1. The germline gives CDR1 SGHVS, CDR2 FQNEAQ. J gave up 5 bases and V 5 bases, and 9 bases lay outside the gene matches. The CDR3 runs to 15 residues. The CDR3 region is CASSQTGGAGTEAFF. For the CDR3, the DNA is TGTGCCAGCAGCCAAACAGGGGGCGCGGGGACTGAAGCTTTCTTT.

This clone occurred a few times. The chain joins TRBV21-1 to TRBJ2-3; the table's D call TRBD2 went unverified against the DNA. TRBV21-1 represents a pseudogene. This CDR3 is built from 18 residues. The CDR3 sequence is CASSKLYSGGAGADTQYF. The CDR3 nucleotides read TGTGCCAGCAGCAAACTATATAGCGGGGGGGCCGGCGCAGATACGCAGTATTTT.

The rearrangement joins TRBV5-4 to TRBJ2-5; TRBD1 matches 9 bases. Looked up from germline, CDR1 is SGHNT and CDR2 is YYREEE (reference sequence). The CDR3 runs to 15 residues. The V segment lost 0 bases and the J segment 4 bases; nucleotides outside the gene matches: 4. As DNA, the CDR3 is TGTGCCAGCAGCTTGGTGGGACAGGGTGCAGAGACCCAGTACTTC. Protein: CASSLVGQGAETQYF.

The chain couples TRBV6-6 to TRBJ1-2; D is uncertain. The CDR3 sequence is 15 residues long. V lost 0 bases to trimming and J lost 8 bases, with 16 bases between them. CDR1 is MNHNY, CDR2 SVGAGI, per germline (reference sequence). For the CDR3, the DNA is TGTGCCAGCAGTTACTCGGCGGGTGTCGGAGTCGGCTACACCTTC. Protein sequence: CASSYSAGVGVGYTF.

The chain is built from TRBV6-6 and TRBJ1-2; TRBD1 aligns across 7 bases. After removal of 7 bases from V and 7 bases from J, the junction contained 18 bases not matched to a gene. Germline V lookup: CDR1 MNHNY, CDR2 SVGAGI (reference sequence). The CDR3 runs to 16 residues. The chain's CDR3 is CASKSEWGQKLFGYTF. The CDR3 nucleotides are TGTGCCAGCAAATCGGAGTGGGGACAGAAGCTTTTTGGCTACACCTTC.

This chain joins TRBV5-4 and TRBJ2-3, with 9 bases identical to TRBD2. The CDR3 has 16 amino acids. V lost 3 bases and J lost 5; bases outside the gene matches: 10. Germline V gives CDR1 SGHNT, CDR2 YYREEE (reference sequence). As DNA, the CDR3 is TGTGCCAGCAGCTCCTCCCGGCGGGGGGGAAGAGATACGCAGTATTTT. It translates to CASSSSRRGGRDTQYF. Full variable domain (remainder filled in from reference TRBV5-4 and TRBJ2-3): ETGVTQSPTHLIKTRGQQVTLRCSSQSGHNTVSWYQQALGQGPQFIFQYYREEENGRGNFPPRFSGLQFPNYSSELNVNALELDDSALYLCASSSSRRGGRDTQYFGPGTRLTVL.

CDR3 residues: CSVRGLRITDTQYF. For the CDR3, the DNA is TGCAGCGTTAGGGGACTACGGATCACAGATACGCAGTATTTT. V usage is TRBV29-1 and J usage is TRBJ2-3, with 7 bases lining up with TRBD2. The CDR3 consists of 14 residues. Germline-derived CDR1 and CDR2 are SQVTM and ANQGSEA. Trimming removed 5 bases from V and 2 bases from J; junction bases left unmatched: 7.

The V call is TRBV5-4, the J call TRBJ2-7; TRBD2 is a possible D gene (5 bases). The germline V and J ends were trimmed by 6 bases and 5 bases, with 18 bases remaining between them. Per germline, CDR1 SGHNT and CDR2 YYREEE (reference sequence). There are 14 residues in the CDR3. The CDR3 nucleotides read TGTGCCAGCACCTCCTCAGCGGCAGGCAACGAGCAGTACTTC. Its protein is CASTSSAAGNEQYF.

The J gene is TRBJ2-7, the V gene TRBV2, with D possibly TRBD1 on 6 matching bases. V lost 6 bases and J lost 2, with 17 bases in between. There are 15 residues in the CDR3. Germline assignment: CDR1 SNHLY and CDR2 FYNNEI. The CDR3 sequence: CASRDGTKSPYEQYF. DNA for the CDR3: TGTGCCAGCAGGGACGGGACAAAGTCCCCCTACGAGCAGTACTTC.

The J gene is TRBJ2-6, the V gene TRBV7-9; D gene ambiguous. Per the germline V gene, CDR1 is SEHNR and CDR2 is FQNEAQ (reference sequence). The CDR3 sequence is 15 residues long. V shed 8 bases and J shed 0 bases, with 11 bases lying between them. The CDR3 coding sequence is TGTGCCAGCGGCGACTTTGGCTCTGGGGCCAACGTCCTGACTTTC. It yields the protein CASGDFGSGANVLTF.

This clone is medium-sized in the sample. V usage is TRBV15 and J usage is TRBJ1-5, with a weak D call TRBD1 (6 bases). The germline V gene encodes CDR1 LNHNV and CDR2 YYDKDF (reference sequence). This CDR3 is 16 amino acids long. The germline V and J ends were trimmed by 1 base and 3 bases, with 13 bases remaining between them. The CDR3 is CATSRVGRGFNQPQHF. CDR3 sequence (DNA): TGTGCCACCAGCAGAGTTGGTAGGGGGTTCAATCAGCCCCAGCATTTT.

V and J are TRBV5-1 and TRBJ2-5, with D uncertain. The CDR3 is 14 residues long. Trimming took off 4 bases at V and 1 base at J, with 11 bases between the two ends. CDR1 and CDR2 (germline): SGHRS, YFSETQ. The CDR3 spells CASSQPGLQETQYF. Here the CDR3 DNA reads TGCGCCAGCAGCCAACCAGGCCTCCAAGAGACCCAGTACTTC.